The 3 T cell receptor beta chains reported below all come from one sample, sequenced in a study of T cell responses to AZD1222 COVID-19 vaccine. The repertoire was sequenced with immunoSEQ multiplex PCR; TCRdb's copy has only in-frame clones and lacks some. The repertoire holds about 130,000 clones, with approximately 93% as singletons. The sequencing used peripheral blood, collected on day 0 of AZD1222 vaccination. The receptors here all came from an adult in good health.

The rearrangement uses TRBV30 and TRBJ2-3; tentative D call: TRBD2 (5 bases). V was shortened by 0 bases and J by 0 bases, with 7 bases between the two germline ends. The length of the CDR3 is 14 residues. CDR1 is GTSNPN and CDR2 is SVGIG in the germline V gene (reference sequence). The CDR3 sequence is CAWSVLGSTDTQYF. The CDR3, as DNA: TGTGCCTGGAGTGTACTAGGCAGCACAGATACGCAGTATTTT.

J is TRBJ1-2 and V is TRBV12-5; the D is unclear. The germline V gene encodes CDR1 LGHNT and CDR2 FRNRAP. Trimming pared 0 bases from V and 2 bases from J, leaving 10 bases between. The CDR3 runs to 15 residues. The CDR3, as DNA: TGTGCTAGTGGTTTGGTAAACCCCTGGAACTATGGCTACACCTTC. Translation: CASGLVNPWNYGYTF.

The chain is built from TRBV2 and TRBJ1-1; D possibly corresponds to TRBD1 (5 bases). CDR3 length: 11 residues. Germline-derived CDR1 and CDR2 are SNHLY and FYNNEI. The V and J ends lost 6 bases and 7 bases respectively, with 9 bases between them. CDR3 protein: CASSRQFEAFF. The CDR3 DNA sequence: TGTGCCAGCAGCCGACAGTTTGAAGCTTTCTTT.